These 14 T cell receptor beta chains came from one sample sequenced in a study of CD8+ T cells in alopecia areata. Extraction and reverse transcription of RNA yielded cDNA as the sequencing template. The repertoire was sequenced with immunoSEQ multiplex PCR; TCRdb's copy has only in-frame clones and lacks some. The sample shows roughly 200,000 clones, roughly 50% of them seen only once. Sequencing used CD8+ T cells sorted from blood. The receptors stem from a human donor in good health.

The chain recombines TRBV4-1 with TRBJ2-7, with 10 bases fitting TRBD1. CDR1 and CDR2 (germline): MGHRA, YSYEKL. The CDR3 extends over 15 amino acids. V lost 3 bases and J lost 5; bases outside the gene matches: 7. The chain's CDR3 is CASSHPGQGKNEQYF. The CDR3 region has the DNA TGCGCCAGCAGCCACCCGGGACAGGGGAAGAACGAGCAGTACTTC.

The chain uses TRBV29-1 and TRBJ1-1; D gene ambiguous. Germline values: CDR1 SQVTM, CDR2 ANQGSEA. V was cut by 6 bases and J by 4 bases, with 9 bases left in between. This CDR3 region has 11 residues. The DNA for the CDR3 is TGCAGCGTGACGGTTGTCACTGAAGCTTTCTTT. Its translation: CSVTVVTEAFF.

This chain connects TRBV9 to TRBJ1-1; D unresolved. Germline V CDR1 and CDR2: SGDLS, YYNGEE. This CDR3 region has 13 residues. V lost 4 bases, J lost 4 bases, and 11 bases lay in between. DNA for the CDR3: TGTGCCAGCAGCATAGGAAAACTCACTGAAGCTTTCTTT. Its protein is CASSIGKLTEAFF. Combining the CDR3 with reference TRBV9 and TRBJ1-1 gives the whole variable domain DSGVTQTPKHLITATGQRVTLRCSPRSGDLSVYWYQQSLDQGLQFLIQYYNGEERAKGNILERFSAQQFPDLHSELNLSSLELGDSALYFCASSIGKLTEAFFGQGTRLTVV.

A few counts support this clone. The chain employs TRBV2 and TRBJ2-7; weak D call: TRBD1 (6 bases). This CDR3 comprises 13 residues. CDR1 is SNHLY and CDR2 is FYNNEI in the germline V gene. Trimming cost V 6 bases and J 4 bases, with 13 bases left between them. In DNA, the CDR3 is TGTGCCAGCAGGGGAAACAGGGCATACGAGCAGTACTTC. Its translation: CASRGNRAYEQYF.

This clone was observed a single time. The chain is built from TRBV29-1 and TRBJ2-3, with 13 bases matching TRBD2. V lost 5 bases and J lost 6; bases outside the gene matches: 5. This CDR3 contains 14 residues. Germline loops: CDR1 SQVTM, CDR2 ANQGSEA. CDR3 region: CSVTLAGGADTQYF. In nucleotides, the CDR3 is TGCAGCGTTACACTAGCGGGGGGGGCGGATACGCAGTATTTT.

This clone occurred a few times. The rearrangement joins TRBV30 to TRBJ1-5; TRBD1 matches at 9 bases. CDR3 size: 14 residues. The J segment lost 4 bases and the V segment lost 3 bases, leaving 4 bases of the junction unmatched. From germline, CDR1 is GTSNPN and CDR2 SVGIG (reference sequence). The CDR3 DNA is TGTGCCTGGAGCCCCGGGACAGGGAATCAGCCCCAGCATTTT. Its translation: CAWSPGTGNQPQHF. Based on the CDR3 plus reference TRBV30 and TRBJ1-5, the full variable domain is SQTIHQWPATLVQPVGSPLSLECTVEGTSNPNLYWYRQAAGRGLQLLFYSVGIGQISSEVPQNLSASRPQDRQFILSSKKLLLSDSGFYLCAWSPGTGNQPQHFGDGTRLSIL.

This rearrangement joins TRBV11-2 to TRBJ1-6, with D unclear. Germline assignment: CDR1 SGHAT and CDR2 FQNNGV. The germline V and J ends were trimmed by 5 bases and 7 bases, with 6 bases remaining between them. The CDR3 is 12 amino acids. CDR3 residues: CASSKGNSPLHF. The CDR3 DNA sequence: TGTGCCAGCAGCAAAGGGAATTCACCCCTCCACTTT.

This clone was observed a handful of times. The CDR3 DNA reads as TGTGCCAGCAGCCCTAGCAGGGGTGGAGAAGCTTTCTTT. It is translated as CASSPSRGGEAFF. This chain uses TRBV7-6 with TRBJ1-1; tentatively, D is TRBD1 (6 bases). Germline loops: CDR1 SGHVS, CDR2 FNYEAQ. V was cut by 5 bases and J by 8 bases, with 15 bases left in between. The CDR3 consists of 13 residues.

This chain uses TRBV5-6 with TRBJ1-2, with TRBD1 matching 7 bases. In germline, CDR1 is SGHDT, CDR2 YYEEEE. CDR3 length: 12 amino acids. V lost 5 bases to trimming and J lost 9 bases; unmatched junction nucleotides: 7. CDR3 DNA sequence: TGTGCCAGCAGGCGGACAGGCGACAGCTACACCTTC. Protein sequence: CASRRTGDSYTF.

This chain joins TRBV5-6 and TRBJ2-3; tentatively, D is TRBD2 (5 bases). Germline CDR1 reads SGHDT; CDR2 reads YYEEEE. The CDR3 extends over 12 amino acids. V lost 5 bases and J lost 5, with 9 bases in between. DNA for the CDR3: TGTGCCAGCAGGCGGGCTGAAGATACGCAGTATTTT. Translation: CASRRAEDTQYF.

The chain employs TRBV7-9 and TRBJ1-4; D is possibly TRBD1 (5 bases). V was trimmed by 3 bases and J by 3 bases, leaving 14 bases between them. CDR1 is SEHNR and CDR2 is FQNEAQ in the germline V gene (reference sequence). This CDR3 spans 16 amino acids. In DNA, the CDR3 is TGTGCCAGCAGCTTCGAGCGCGGGGCTGCTAATGAAAAACTGTTTTTT. Amino acids: CASSFERGAANEKLFF.

This chain connects TRBV7-6 to TRBJ2-7; 8 bases agree with TRBD1. Germline-derived CDR1 and CDR2 are SGHVS and FNYEAQ. The CDR3 totals 15 residues. Unmatched junction bases numbered 9, after V lost 3 bases and J lost 5 bases. The CDR3 region is CASSLGDRLGDEQYF. The CDR3 nucleotides read TGTGCCAGCAGCTTGGGGGACAGGCTAGGCGACGAGCAGTACTTC.

The chain combines TRBV5-1 with TRBJ2-6; 8 nucleotides match TRBD1. Germline V gene lookup returns CDR1 SGHRS and CDR2 YFSETQ. This CDR3 is 18 amino acids long. V lost 4 bases to trimming and J lost 0 bases; unmatched junction nucleotides: 9. In DNA, the CDR3 is TGCGCCAGCAGCCCCAGGCAGGGGGCGGTCTCTGGGGCCAACGTCCTGACTTTC. Translation: CASSPRQGAVSGANVLTF.

The rearrangement links TRBV19 to TRBJ2-7; TRBD1 matches at 12 bases. Trimming at V came to 10 bases and at J to 4 bases, leaving 8 bases not matched to a gene. The CDR3 is made up of 14 amino acids. From germline, CDR1 is LNHDA and CDR2 SQIVND (reference sequence). CDR3 sequence reads: CATGPGQGAYEQYF. In DNA form, the CDR3 reads TGTGCCACAGGCCCGGGACAGGGGGCATACGAGCAGTACTTC.